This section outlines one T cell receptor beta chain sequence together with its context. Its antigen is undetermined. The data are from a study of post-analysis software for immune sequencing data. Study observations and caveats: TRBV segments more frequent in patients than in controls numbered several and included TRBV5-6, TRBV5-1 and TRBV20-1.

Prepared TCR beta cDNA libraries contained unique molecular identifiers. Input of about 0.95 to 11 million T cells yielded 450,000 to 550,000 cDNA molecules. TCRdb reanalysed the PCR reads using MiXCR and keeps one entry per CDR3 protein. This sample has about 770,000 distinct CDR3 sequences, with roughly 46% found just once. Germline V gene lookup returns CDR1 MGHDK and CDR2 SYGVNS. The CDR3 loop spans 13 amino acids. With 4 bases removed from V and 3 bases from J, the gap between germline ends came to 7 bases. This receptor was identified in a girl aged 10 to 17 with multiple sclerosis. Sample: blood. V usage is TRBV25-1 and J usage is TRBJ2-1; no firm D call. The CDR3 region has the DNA TGTGCCAGCAGTGGCGCTAGCTACAATGAGCAGTTCTTC. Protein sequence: CASSGASYNEQFF.